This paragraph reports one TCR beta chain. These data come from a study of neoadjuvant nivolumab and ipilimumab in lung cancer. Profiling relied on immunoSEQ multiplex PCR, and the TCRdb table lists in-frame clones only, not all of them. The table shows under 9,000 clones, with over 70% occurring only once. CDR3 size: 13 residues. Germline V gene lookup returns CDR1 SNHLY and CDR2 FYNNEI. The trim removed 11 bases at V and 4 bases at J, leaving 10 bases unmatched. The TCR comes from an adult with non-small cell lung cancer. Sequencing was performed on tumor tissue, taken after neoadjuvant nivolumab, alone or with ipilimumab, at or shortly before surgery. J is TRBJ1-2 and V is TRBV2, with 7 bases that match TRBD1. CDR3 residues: CASQGQTLYGYTF. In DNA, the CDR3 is TGTGCCTCCCAGGGACAGACCCTCTATGGCTACACCTTC.